The 12 T cell receptor beta chains presented below share a single source sample, sequenced in a study of metastatic and nonmetastatic thyroid tumors. TCRdb reanalyzed the PCR reads with MiXCR. In the table there are 40,000 to 45,000 clones, about 16% of which are singletons. Thyroid surgery took place with no prior treatment in any patient. The specimen sequenced was blood. These receptors originate from a female donor with papillary thyroid cancer or a benign thyroid nodule (not recorded which). Some clones in this sample may be carry-over from other donors' samples.

This clone appeared many times. The chain carries TRBV7-2 and TRBJ1-6, with 11 positions matching TRBD1. Germline CDR1 and CDR2: SGHTA and FQGNSA. There are 17 residues in the CDR3. J was trimmed by 4 bases and V by 7 bases; bases with no gene match: 9. The CDR3 DNA follows: TGTGCCAGCATTGCCGCCGGGACAGGGGGATATAATTCACCCCTCCACTTT. Its translation: CASIAAGTGGYNSPLHF.

This clone showed up many times. The chain uses TRBV13 and TRBJ1-1; D is uncertain. Germline-derived CDR1 and CDR2 are PRHDT and FYEKMQ (reference sequence). The CDR3 sequence is 12 residues long. Deletions cut 3 bases from V and 4 bases from J, with 6 bases between. CDR3 sequence (DNA): TGTGCCAGCAGCTTCGCGGTCACTGAAGCTTTCTTT. This sequence encodes CASSFAVTEAFF.

The chain uses TRBV27 and TRBJ1-1; 7 bases align to TRBD1. After removal of 0 bases from V and 1 base from J, the junction contained 2 bases not matched to a gene. The CDR3 is 15 amino acids. Germline values: CDR1 MNHEY, CDR2 SMNVEV (reference sequence). CDR3 sequence: CASSLSTGTNTEAFF. The CDR3 DNA reads TGTGCCAGCAGTTTATCGACAGGGACGAACACTGAAGCTTTCTTT.

This rearrangement joins TRBV6-1 to TRBJ2-2; D is perhaps TRBD1 (5 bases). Germline V gene data show CDR1 as MNHNS and CDR2 as SASEGT. V dropped 8 bases and J dropped 0 bases, with 10 bases sitting between them. This CDR3 comprises 14 residues. The DNA for the CDR3 is TGTGCCAGCGGGGTACAGGCGAACACCGGGGAGCTGTTTTTT. Translated: CASGVQANTGELFF.

This clone was found many times. This sequence joins TRBV25-1 and TRBJ1-2; TRBD1 aligns across 10 bases. The CDR3 has 15 residues. The germline V gene has CDR1 MGHDK and CDR2 SYGVNS. V was pared by 4 bases and J by 6 bases, with 8 bases of the junction left unmatched. The CDR3 sequence is CASSVSPGTGDGYTF. CDR3 DNA: TGTGCCAGCAGTGTATCCCCCGGGACAGGGGATGGCTACACCTTC.

As to this clone: Compared with germline, one end of the junction differs, possibly owing to a read error. Additional DNA sequences in this sample encode the identical CDR3. V gene TRBV5-1 combines with J gene TRBJ1-1, with TRBD1 as a possible D gene (5 bases). CDR1 and CDR2 (germline): SGHRS, YFSETQ. This CDR3 has 14 amino acids. The CDR3 DNA follows: TGTGCCAGCAGCCCCCCGGGGGTGAGCACTGAAGCTTTCTTT. The encoded protein is CASSPPGVSTEAFF.

The chain recombines TRBV19 with TRBJ2-2, with TRBD1 identical over 9 bases. Looked up from germline, CDR1 is LNHDA and CDR2 is SQIVND (reference sequence). V was pared by 5 bases and J by 10 bases, with 20 bases of the junction left unmatched. The CDR3 extends over 18 amino acids. The CDR3 sequence: CASSVGPSQGAGTVELFF. CDR3 DNA: TGTGCCAGTAGTGTAGGTCCCTCACAGGGGGCGGGCACTGTGGAGCTGTTTTTT.

This clone was observed at least ten times. CDR3 sequence reads: CASSLVGGEAGELFF. The CDR3 nucleotides are TGTGCCAGCAGCTTAGTGGGGGGCGAGGCCGGGGAGCTGTTTTTT. This rearrangement joins TRBV7-9 to TRBJ2-2; D might be TRBD1 or TRBD2, each matching 6 bases. Germline CDR1 is SEHNR and CDR2 is FQNEAQ (reference sequence). CDR3 length: 15 residues. V was clipped by 1 base and J by 6 bases, with 12 bases between them.

Turning to this clone: This may come from a read error, since a much larger clone is one base off. The V call is TRBV29-1, the J call TRBJ1-2; no clear D. Trimming shortened V by 7 bases and J by 1 base, and 10 bases separated the two germline ends. CDR1 and CDR2 (germline): SQVTM, ANQGSEA. The CDR3 runs 12 residues. DNA of the CDR3: TGCAGCGCCCATCGGGGTAACTATGGCTACACCTTC. Encoded protein: CSAHRGNYGYTF.

This clone was observed a single time. Germline and junction disagree at one end, which may indicate a read error. The chain has TRBV30 and TRBJ2-7, with TRBD1 identical over 7 bases. This CDR3 has 12 amino acids. Per germline, CDR1 GTSNPN and CDR2 SVGIG (reference sequence). In DNA, the CDR3 is TGTGCCTGGAGTCCGACAGGGAACGAGCAGTATTTC. It is translated as CAWSPTGNEQYF.

At least ten counts were recorded for this clone. The V gene is TRBV6-1, the J gene TRBJ1-4, with D tentatively TRBD1 (5 bases). Germline V gene sequence: CDR1 MNHNS, CDR2 SASEGT. Trimming took off 9 bases at V and 0 bases at J, with 14 bases between the two ends. This CDR3 has 15 amino acids. Written as DNA, the CDR3 is TGTGCCAGTTGCGGGGCACACCCAACTAATGAAAAACTGTTTTTT. Translated, it gives CASCGAHPTNEKLFF.

This clone was counted many times. This chain connects TRBV20-1 to TRBJ1-2, with no clear D. V was shortened by 2 bases and J by 1 base, with 17 bases between the two germline ends. Germline CDR1 and CDR2: DFQATT and SNEGSKA (reference sequence). This CDR3 comprises 16 residues. The CDR3 is CSARLPGILDNYGYTF. In nucleotides, the CDR3 is TGCAGTGCTAGATTACCAGGAATACTAGATAACTATGGCTACACCTTC.